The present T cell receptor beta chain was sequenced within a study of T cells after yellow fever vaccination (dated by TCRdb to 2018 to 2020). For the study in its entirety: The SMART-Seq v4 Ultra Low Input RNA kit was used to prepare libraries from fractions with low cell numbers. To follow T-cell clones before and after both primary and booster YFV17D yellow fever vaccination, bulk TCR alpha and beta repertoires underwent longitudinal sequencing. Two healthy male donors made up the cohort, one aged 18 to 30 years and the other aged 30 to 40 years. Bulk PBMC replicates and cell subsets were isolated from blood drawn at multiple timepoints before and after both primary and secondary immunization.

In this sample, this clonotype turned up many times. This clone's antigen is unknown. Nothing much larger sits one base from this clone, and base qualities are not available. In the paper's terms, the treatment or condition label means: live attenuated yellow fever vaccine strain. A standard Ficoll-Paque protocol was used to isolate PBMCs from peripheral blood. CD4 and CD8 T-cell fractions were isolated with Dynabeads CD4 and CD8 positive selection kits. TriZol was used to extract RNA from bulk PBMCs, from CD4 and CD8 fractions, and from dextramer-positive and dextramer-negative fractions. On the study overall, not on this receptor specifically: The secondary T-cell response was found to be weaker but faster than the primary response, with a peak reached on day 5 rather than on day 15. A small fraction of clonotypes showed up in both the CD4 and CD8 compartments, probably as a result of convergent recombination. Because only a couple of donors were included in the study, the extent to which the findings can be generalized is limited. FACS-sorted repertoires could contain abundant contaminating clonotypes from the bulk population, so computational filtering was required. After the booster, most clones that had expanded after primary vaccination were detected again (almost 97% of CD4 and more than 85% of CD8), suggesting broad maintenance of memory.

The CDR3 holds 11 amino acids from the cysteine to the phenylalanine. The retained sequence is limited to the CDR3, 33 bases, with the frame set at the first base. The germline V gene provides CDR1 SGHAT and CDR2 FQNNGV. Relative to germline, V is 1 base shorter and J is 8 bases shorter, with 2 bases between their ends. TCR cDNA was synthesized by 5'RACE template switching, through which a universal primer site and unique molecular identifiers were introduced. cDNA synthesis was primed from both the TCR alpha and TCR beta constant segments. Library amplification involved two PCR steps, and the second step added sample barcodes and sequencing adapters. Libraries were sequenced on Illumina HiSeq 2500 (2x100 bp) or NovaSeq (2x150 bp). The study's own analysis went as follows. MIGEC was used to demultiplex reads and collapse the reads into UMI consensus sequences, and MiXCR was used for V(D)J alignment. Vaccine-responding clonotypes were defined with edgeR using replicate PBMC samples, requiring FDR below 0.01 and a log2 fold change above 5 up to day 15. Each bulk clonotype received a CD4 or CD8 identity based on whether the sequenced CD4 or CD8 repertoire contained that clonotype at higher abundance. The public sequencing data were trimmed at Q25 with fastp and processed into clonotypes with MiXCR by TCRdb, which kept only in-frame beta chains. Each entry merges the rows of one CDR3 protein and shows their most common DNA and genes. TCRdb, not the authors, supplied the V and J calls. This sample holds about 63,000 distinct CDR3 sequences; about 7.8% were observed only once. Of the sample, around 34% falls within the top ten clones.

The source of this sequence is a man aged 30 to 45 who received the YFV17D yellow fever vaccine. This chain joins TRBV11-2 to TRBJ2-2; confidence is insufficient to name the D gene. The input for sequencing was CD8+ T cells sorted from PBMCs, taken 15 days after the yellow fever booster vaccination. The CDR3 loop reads CASSLVGELFF. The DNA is TGTGCCAGCAGCTTAGTTGGGGAGCTGTTTTTT.